This TCR beta chain was captured by sequencing in a study of T cells in Graves' hyperthyroidism and ophthalmopathy. Regarding the study as a whole: Ophthalmopathy stood apart from stable hyperthyroidism in a 13 V-J model. Most thyroid clonotypes expanded above 0.001 appeared in blood too.

CDR1 is DFQATT and CDR2 is SNEGSKA in the germline V gene (reference sequence). This CDR3 region has 16 residues. Trimming shortened V by 6 bases and J by 0 bases, and 18 bases separated the two germline ends. Many counts were recorded for this clonotype. Antigen specificity is unknown. Graves' hyperthyroidism was deemed stable given no ophthalmopathy progression within 18 months. The source material, RNA transcripts, was used to amplify TCR beta CDR3 regions. When the TCR CDR3 underwent first-round RT-PCR, the HTBI primer set was used. Via MiXCR, TCRdb re-called the multiplex PCR reads, giving one row per CDR3 protein. The sample consists of 300,000 to 400,000 distinct CDR3 sequences, around 13% of them appearing once.

This TCR derives from a woman in her 30s with Graves' hyperthyroidism. Sequencing was carried out using blood. The V gene is TRBV20-1, the J gene TRBJ1-5, with D possibly TRBD1 on 6 matching bases. The CDR3 region is CSAPEGRGLSNQPQHF. The DNA of the CDR3 is TGCAGTGCCCCTGAGGGCAGGGGCCTTAGCAATCAGCCCCAGCATTTT.